Sequencing of this T cell receptor (beta chain) was carried out in a study of blood T cells in healthy people across ages. A J-beta primer mix and a sample-barcoded 5' primer were used in a second PCR of roughly 7 to 12 cycles. MiXCR, applied by TCRdb to the 5' RACE reads, yields one record per CDR3 protein. The sample shows fewer than 800,000 distinct CDR3 sequences, under 25% of them seen only once. The length of the CDR3 is 17 residues. Per germline, CDR1 SEHNR and CDR2 FQNEAQ (reference sequence). V lost 1 base and J lost 7; bases outside the gene matches: 10. Sequenced sample: blood. This receptor was obtained from a man in his sixties or seventies in good health. This sequence joins TRBV7-9 and TRBJ2-1; 10 bases map to TRBD2. CDR3 bases: TGTGCCAGCAGCTTAGGAATTGGGCCTAGCGGGAGAAATGAGCAGTTCTTC. It specifies CASSLGIGPSGRNEQFF.